This TCR beta chain was identified during a study of shared clonotypes between healthy human individuals. Several immunoSEQ plates held equal portions of the genomic DNA taken from each subset. Sequencing was performed with immunoSEQ multiplex PCR; in TCRdb, only in-frame clones are kept and a portion is missing. The data contain approximately 1,000,000 clones, 78% of them singletons. V was pared by 2 bases and J by 2 bases, with 22 bases between. The CDR3 is 18 amino acids. Germline values: CDR1 MNHEY, CDR2 SMNVEV (reference sequence). Source material: memory CD4+ T cells from PBMCs. The subset is: CD45RA-negative fraction. The TCR originated in a man younger than 35 in good health. Some clones in this sample may be carry-over from other donors' samples. This chain links TRBV27 with TRBJ2-7; D is possibly TRBD1 (8 bases). The CDR3 loop reads CASSLKPSGTGNTYEQYF. The CDR3 region has the DNA TGTGCCAGCAGTTTAAAACCCAGCGGGACAGGTAATACCTACGAGCAGTACTTC.